This T cell receptor (beta chain) emerged from a study of T cells after yellow fever vaccination. Study-wide results and caveats: Only a small proportion of the clonotypes turned up in both the CD4 and the CD8 compartments, likely arising from convergent recombination.

UMIs were added to TCR cDNA along with a universal primer site when it was made by 5'RACE template switching. TCRdb re-called the 5' RACE reads with MiXCR, one entry per CDR3 protein. The table lists hundreds of thousands of distinct CDR3 sequences, approximately 16% of them singletons, with roughly 17% in the top ten. This clonotype was seen just once. Its antigen is currently unknown. Germline V gene lookup returns CDR1 MGHRA and CDR2 YSYEKL. V was clipped by 0 bases and J by 7 bases; unmatched bases: 7. The CDR3 has 15 amino acids. V usage is TRBV4-1 and J usage is TRBJ1-1; 8 bases are shared with TRBD1. The sequence was collected from a man aged 18 to 29 who received the YFV17D yellow fever vaccine. The sample consisted of PBMCs, taken about 5 days after the first yellow fever vaccination. The CDR3 loop is CASSQDLGQGVEAFF. The CDR3 DNA sequence: TGCGCCAGCAGCCAAGATCTAGGACAGGGAGTTGAAGCTTTCTTT.